The 7 T cell receptor beta chains in this list originate from one sample, sequenced in a study of T cells after yellow fever vaccination. TCRdb ran MiXCR on the 5' RACE reads and lists one entry per CDR3 protein. Of more than 450,000 distinct CDR3 sequences listed, about a fifth are singletons. The material sequenced was PBMCs, taken roughly 20 days after the first yellow fever vaccination. The receptor set was obtained from a man between 18 and 35 years old who received the YFV17D yellow fever vaccine.

V and J are TRBV20-1 and TRBJ1-6, with D uncertain. The CDR3 has 13 residues. Trimming stripped 3 bases from V and 7 bases from J, with 10 bases between. Germline loops: CDR1 DFQATT, CDR2 SNEGSKA (reference sequence). CDR3 DNA sequence: TGCAGTGCTAGTAACGGCCTCAATTCACCCCTCCACTTT. This encodes CSASNGLNSPLHF.

The chain combines TRBV29-1 with TRBJ1-1; no clear D. The CDR3 length is 11 residues. In germline, CDR1 is SQVTM, CDR2 ANQGSEA. Trimming took off 6 bases at V and 3 bases at J, with 8 bases between the two ends. The CDR3 coding sequence is TGCAGCGTAGGAGGACACACTGAAGCTTTCTTT. It translates to CSVGGHTEAFF.

V is TRBV7-2 and J is TRBJ1-6; the D gene is possibly TRBD1 (5 bases). CDR1 and CDR2 (germline): SGHTA, FQGNSA. V dropped 10 bases and J dropped 7 bases, with 20 bases sitting between them. The CDR3 has 15 residues. Written as DNA, the CDR3 is TGTGCCACAGGTCGACGCGGGGCCGAAAATTCACCCCTCCACTTT. It specifies CATGRRGAENSPLHF.

This clonotype was picked up a small number of times. The chain employs TRBV7-3 and TRBJ2-3; 7 bases map to TRBD2. The CDR3 runs to 16 residues. Germline CDR1 is SGHTA and CDR2 is FQGTGA. Trimming cost V 5 bases and J 4 bases; bases outside gene matches: 12. CDR3 in DNA: TGTGCCAGCAGCCCCGGCGGAAGCGGGGTGGCAGATACGCAGTATTTT. Translating gives CASSPGGSGVADTQYF.

Only a few counts were recorded for this clonotype. This chain connects TRBV30 to TRBJ2-7; D call uncertain. The germline V gene has CDR1 GTSNPN and CDR2 SVGIG (reference sequence). Trimming left V 0 bases short and J 5 bases short, with 8 bases between. The CDR3 consists of 12 residues. CDR3 bases: TGTGCCTGGAGTGTACGGAGCCACGAGCAGTACTTC. Translating it yields CAWSVRSHEQYF.

The chain employs TRBV7-2 and TRBJ2-5, with D unresolved. V lost 5 bases to trimming and J lost 1 base, with 11 bases between them. The CDR3 extends over 14 amino acids. Germline V gene data show CDR1 as SGHTA and CDR2 as FQGNSA. CDR3 coding DNA: TGTGCCAGCAGCCCTGATATCGTCCAAGAGACCCAGTACTTC. Its translation is CASSPDIVQETQYF.

The chain is built from TRBV7-8 and TRBJ1-2; no reliable D call. Trimming took 1 base from V and 4 from J, leaving 10 bases between them. The CDR3 has 14 amino acids. CDR1 and CDR2 (germline): SGHVS, FQNEAQ. CDR3 in amino acids: CASSLEARPYGYTF. The CDR3, as DNA: TGTGCCAGCAGCTTAGAGGCGCGTCCCTATGGCTACACCTTC.